This T cell receptor beta chain appears in the sequencing data of a study of CD8+ T cells in alopecia areata. Findings and limits, study-wide: Scalp sample sequencing also detects resident alphabeta T cells of normal skin.

Regarding this clone: The antigen remains unidentified.

Germline V lookup: CDR1 MGHRA, CDR2 YSYEKL. V lost 1 base, J lost 8 bases, and 11 bases lay in between. The CDR3 has 13 residues. Once RNA had been extracted, it was reverse transcribed into cDNA to act as the sequencing template. The method was immunoSEQ multiplex PCR; TCRdb's version includes in-frame clones alone and lacks a portion of them. The repertoire holds over 150,000 clones, about 56% seen once, with over 4% in the top ten. This rearrangement joins TRBV4-1 to TRBJ1-2, with D unclear. The receptor was derived from a human donor in good health. Material for sequencing was CD8+ T cells sorted from blood. In DNA, the CDR3 is TGCGCCAGCAGCCAAGTCGTCAGCGCGGGCTACACCTTC. Amino acids: CASSQVVSAGYTF.